These 10 T cell receptor beta chains originate from one sample sequenced in a study of identical twins. TCRdb re-called the 5' RACE reads through MiXCR, storing one row per CDR3 protein. The sample lists roughly 720,000 distinct CDR3 sequences; roughly 18% were seen once. These same records also appear under a second study, on T cells expressing NK-cell markers.

The sequenced sample was PBMCs. The receptors were sampled from a woman aged 18-29 years in good health.

This clonotype was seen only a few times. The chain has TRBV6-2 or TRBV6-3 and TRBJ1-5; 7 bases agree with TRBD1. The CDR3 runs 15 residues. V dropped 6 bases and J dropped 7; count of bases not matched to a gene: 12. Germline values: CDR1 MNHEY, CDR2 SVGEGT. CDR3 region: CASSPRGRGEQPQHF. The CDR3 DNA follows: TGTGCCAGCAGCCCAAGGGGCAGGGGGGAACAGCCCCAGCATTTT.

The V call is TRBV21-1, the J call TRBJ2-7. TRBV21-1 is marked as a pseudogene. The CDR3 runs to 12 residues. CDR3 loop: CASSNHAHEQYF. The CDR3, as DNA: TGTGCCAGCAGCAATCACGCCCACGAGCAGTACTTC.

This clonotype appeared a few times. The chain combines TRBV6-1 with TRBJ2-7, with TRBD2 identical over 10 bases. CDR3 length: 16 amino acids. The V gene's germline CDR1 is MNHNS and CDR2 SASEGT. In nucleotides, the CDR3 is TGTGCGTCGACGGCCTTGAGCGGGAGGGATGGGTACGAGCAGTACTTC. It encodes CASTALSGRDGYEQYF.

The gene calls are TRBV12-3 or TRBV12-4 and TRBJ2-2; the match to TRBD2 covers 12 bases. J was trimmed by 4 bases and V by 7 bases; bases with no gene match: 4. This CDR3 is 15 amino acids long. CDR3: CASTQLAGGTGELFF. CDR3 in DNA: TGTGCCAGCACCCAACTAGCGGGGGGCACCGGGGAGCTGTTTTTT.

The sample holds a few counts of this clonotype. The chain links TRBV20-1 to TRBJ2-3; D might be TRBD2 (5 bases). The CDR3 sequence is 14 residues long. V was shortened by 7 bases and J by 3 bases, with 17 bases between the two germline ends. Germline V lookup: CDR1 DFQATT, CDR2 SNEGSKA (reference sequence). The CDR3 nucleotides read TGCAGTGGGACCCTAGCCGGAGGTACAGATACGCAGTATTTT. Its protein is CSGTLAGGTDTQYF.

In this sample, this clonotype turned up a few times. The V and J genes are TRBV20-1 and TRBJ2-3; D might be TRBD1 or TRBD2, each matching 5 bases. Trimming took off 3 bases at V and 2 bases at J, with 21 bases between the two ends. The germline V gene has CDR1 DFQATT and CDR2 SNEGSKA (reference sequence). The length of the CDR3 is 17 residues. CDR3 sequence: CSARDRGDALITDTQYF. In nucleotides, the CDR3 is TGCAGTGCTAGGGACCGAGGGGACGCATTGATCACAGATACGCAGTATTTT.

There are a few counts of this clonotype. This chain links TRBV7-2 with TRBJ1-5, with 10 bases matching TRBD1. CDR3 length: 15 residues. CDR1 and CDR2 from the germline V gene are SGHTA and FQGNSA. The ends lost 5 bases at V and 5 bases at J; junction bases unmatched: 6. CDR3 loop: CASSRQGARDQPQHF. The CDR3, as DNA: TGTGCCAGCAGCCGACAGGGGGCGCGGGATCAGCCCCAGCATTTT.

There are a few counts of this clonotype. V gene TRBV5-5 combines with J gene TRBJ2-3; D possibly corresponds to TRBD2 (5 bases). CDR3 length equals 16 residues. Per germline, CDR1 SGHKS and CDR2 YYEKEE (reference sequence). Trimming removed 2 bases at V and 1 base at J, with 14 bases between. The CDR3 reads CASSLRGSGRTDTQYF. CDR3 DNA: TGTGCCAGCAGCTTACGGGGATCGGGTCGCACAGATACGCAGTATTTT.

A single count supports this clonotype. The chain joins TRBV6-1 to TRBJ2-3; no firm D call. V gave up 11 bases and J gave up 6 bases, with 18 bases separating them. Germline-derived CDR1 and CDR2 are MNHNS and SASEGT. The CDR3 is made up of 13 amino acids. The CDR3, as DNA: TGTGCCGTCCAAAGGCTAGTGGGTGATACGCAGTATTTT. This codes for CAVQRLVGDTQYF.

V and J are TRBV10-3 and TRBJ2-7, with D maybe TRBD1 (5 bases). CDR3 length: 14 residues. Germline V CDR1 and CDR2: ENHRY, SYGVKD. V lost 6 bases and J lost 3, with 15 bases in between. This chain's CDR3 is CAIRVQQENYEQYF. In DNA, the CDR3 is TGTGCCATCAGGGTACAACAGGAGAACTACGAGCAGTACTTC.